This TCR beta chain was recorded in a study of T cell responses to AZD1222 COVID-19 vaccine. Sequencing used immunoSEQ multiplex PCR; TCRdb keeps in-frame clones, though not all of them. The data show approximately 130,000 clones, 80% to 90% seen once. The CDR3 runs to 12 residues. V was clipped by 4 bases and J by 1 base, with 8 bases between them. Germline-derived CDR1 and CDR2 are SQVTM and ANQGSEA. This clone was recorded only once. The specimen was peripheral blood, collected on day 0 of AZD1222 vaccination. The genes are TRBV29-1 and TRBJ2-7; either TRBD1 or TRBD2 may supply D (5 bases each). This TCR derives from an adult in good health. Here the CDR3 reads CSVGEGSYEQYF. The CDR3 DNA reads TGCAGCGTTGGAGAGGGGTCCTACGAGCAGTACTTC.